The 14 T cell receptor beta chains listed next were all sequenced from one sample in a study of high-grade serous ovarian cancer treatment subgroups. The data were produced by immunoSEQ multiplex PCR, yet TCRdb's version contains in-frame clones alone and is incomplete. The sample lists around 9,000 clones, approximately 86% occurring once. Tumor samples were taken before definitive surgery or chemotherapy. Sequenced input: tumor tissue. All receptors come from a human donor with high-grade serous ovarian cancer.

This clone has a single count. The CDR3 reads CASSFEGVADEQYF. The CDR3 coding sequence is TGTGCCAGCAGCTTTGAGGGGGTGGCGGACGAGCAGTACTTC. The genes are TRBV7-6 and TRBJ2-7; D is perhaps TRBD1 (6 bases). There are 14 residues in the CDR3. V shed 3 bases and J shed 5 bases, with 14 bases lying between them. Germline V gene sequence: CDR1 SGHVS, CDR2 FNYEAQ.

The V call is TRBV5-6, the J call TRBJ1-6; a weak D match, TRBD1 (5 bases). The CDR3 spans 14 residues. The ends were cut back, 0 bases at V and 6 bases at J, with 7 bases in the middle. CDR1 and CDR2 (germline): SGHDT, YYEEEE. The CDR3 nucleotides read TGTGCCAGCAGCTTGGCCGGGGGTAATTCACCCCTCCACTTT. It codes for CASSLAGGNSPLHF.

The gene calls are TRBV28 and TRBJ1-2, with 11 bases matching TRBD1. The length of the CDR3 is 16 residues. V lost 4 bases, J lost 3 bases, and 7 bases stayed unmatched. Germline V CDR1 and CDR2: MDHEN, SYDVKM. The CDR3 region has the DNA TGTGCCAGCAGTTCCCGAGGACAGGGGGCGGACTATGGCTACACCTTC. Its translation is CASSSRGQGADYGYTF.

The J gene is TRBJ2-2, the V gene TRBV19; possibly TRBD2 for D (5 bases). Germline values: CDR1 LNHDA, CDR2 SQIVND (reference sequence). V lost 7 bases and J 1 base, leaving 13 bases between the germline ends. The length of the CDR3 is 15 residues. The CDR3 loop reads CASTLSRGNTGELFF. DNA for the CDR3: TGTGCCAGTACCCTCAGCCGGGGGAACACCGGGGAGCTGTTTTTT.

The rearrangement links TRBV25-1 to TRBJ2-5; D might be TRBD2 (6 bases). CDR1 MGHDK and CDR2 SYGVNS come from the germline V gene. The CDR3 consists of 14 residues. V was shortened by 4 bases and J by 4 bases, with 13 bases between the two germline ends. DNA for the CDR3: TGTGCCAGCAGTGCGAGCCGGGAGAGAGAGACCCAGTACTTC. Its translation is CASSASRERETQYF.

The chain couples TRBV5-5 to TRBJ1-4, with D maybe TRBD1 (5 bases). The germline gives CDR1 SGHKS, CDR2 YYEKEE (reference sequence). The CDR3 totals 17 residues. The germline V and J ends were trimmed by 3 bases and 12 bases, with 27 bases remaining between them. The CDR3 sequence is CASSSLERGGSRGELFF. In DNA form, the CDR3 reads TGTGCCAGCAGCTCCCTGGAGCGGGGCGGTAGCCGCGGGGAACTGTTTTTT.

The table lists this clone with a few counts. This chain links TRBV2 with TRBJ1-2, with TRBD1 as a possible D gene (5 bases). The CDR3 runs to 14 residues. Germline-derived CDR1 and CDR2 are SNHLY and FYNNEI. V lost 0 bases to trimming and J lost 3 bases, with 8 bases between them. The chain's CDR3 is CASSEAPGYYGYTF. DNA of the CDR3: TGTGCCAGCAGTGAAGCGCCAGGGTACTATGGCTACACCTTC. Variable domain in full (rest from reference TRBV2 and TRBJ1-2): EPEVTQTPSHQVTQMGQEVILRCVPISNHLYFYWYRQILGQKVEFLVSFYNNEISEKSEIFDDQFSVERPDGSNFTLKIRSTKLEDSAMYFCASSEAPGYYGYTFGSGTRLTVV.

This CDR3 reads CASSLGGRTGWHEQYF. The CDR3 region has the DNA TGTGCCAGCAGTTTAGGGGGGCGGACAGGGTGGCACGAGCAGTACTTC. The chain joins TRBV28 to TRBJ2-7; 8 bases are a match to TRBD1. The V and J ends lost 2 bases and 5 bases, in that order; junction bases with no gene match: 11. This CDR3 is built from 16 residues. CDR1 is MDHEN and CDR2 is SYDVKM in the germline V gene. The full variable domain, in which reference TRBV28 and TRBJ2-7 provide the parts outside the CDR3, is DVKVTQSSRYLVKRTGEKVFLECVQDMDHENMFWYRQDPGLGLRLIYFSYDVKMKEKGDIPEGYSVSREKKERFSLILESASTNQTSMYLCASSLGGRTGWHEQYFGPGTRLTVT.

This clone was observed a few times. The V call is TRBV7-9, the J call TRBJ1-1; TRBD1 agrees at 9 bases. In germline, CDR1 is SEHNR, CDR2 FQNEAQ (reference sequence). The CDR3 runs to 14 residues. V shed 3 bases and J 1 base; nucleotides not matched to a gene: 0. As DNA, the CDR3 is TGTGCCAGCAGCTTGACAGGGGGGAACACTGAAGCTTTCTTT. It specifies CASSLTGGNTEAFF.

The chain recombines TRBV28 with TRBJ1-5, with D possibly TRBD1 on 6 matching bases. The CDR3 is 15 residues long. V was shortened by 6 bases and J by 7 bases, with 19 bases between the two germline ends. Looked up from germline, CDR1 is MDHEN and CDR2 is SYDVKM. The CDR3 spells CASSPSGVQGQPQHF. The CDR3 bases are TGTGCCAGCAGCCCCTCAGGGGTTCAAGGGCAGCCCCAGCATTTT.

This clone was detected once. DNA of the CDR3: TGTGCCAGTAGTAAGCCGGGAGAGAGGACAGATACGCAGTATTTT. It translates to CASSKPGERTDTQYF. This sequence joins TRBV19 and TRBJ2-3; weak D call: TRBD2 (6 bases). The germline gives CDR1 LNHDA, CDR2 SQIVND (reference sequence). This CDR3 is built from 15 residues. V was cut by 4 bases and J by 3 bases, with 14 bases left in between.

The chain has TRBV5-1 and TRBJ1-3, with a possible D match to TRBD1 (5 bases). The CDR3 spans 15 residues. Germline V gene data show CDR1 as SGHRS and CDR2 as YFSETQ. Trimming removed 0 bases at V and 5 bases at J, with 12 bases between. For the CDR3, the DNA is TGCGCCAGCAGCTTGGTAGCAGGGTCCAGAAACACCATATATTTT. Residues: CASSLVAGSRNTIYF.

This chain uses TRBV6-1 with TRBJ1-1; 9 nucleotides line up with TRBD1. From germline, CDR1 is MNHNS and CDR2 SASEGT. This CDR3 comprises 13 residues. V lost 4 bases to trimming and J lost 11 bases; unmatched junction nucleotides: 8. CDR3 loop: CASSGYTGGGAFF. CDR3 sequence (DNA): TGTGCCAGCAGTGGCTACACAGGGGGCGGGGCTTTCTTT.

There are a few counts of this clone. The rearrangement links TRBV10-1 to TRBJ2-7; perhaps TRBD1 as D (6 bases). The germline V gene has CDR1 WNHNN and CDR2 SYGVQD (reference sequence). The CDR3 totals 13 residues. V dropped 9 bases and J dropped 2 bases, with 14 bases sitting between them. The CDR3 DNA reads TGCGCCAGGGACAGTCGCCCCCCCTACGAGCAGTACTTC. It yields the protein CARDSRPPYEQYF.